This is a list of T cell receptor beta chains from one sample in a study of radiotherapy plus CTLA-4 blockade in lung cancer. Some clones are missing from TCRdb's copy, which holds only in-frame ones; the method was immunoSEQ multiplex PCR. The data show over 85,000 clones, 65% to 80% seen once. This sample comprised peripheral blood, obtained from a patient treated with radiotherapy plus ipilimumab. These receptor sequences come from a human donor with non-small cell lung cancer who had a partial response to radiotherapy plus ipilimumab. Some clones in this sample may be carry-over from other donors' samples. Both conserved end residues are part of each CDR3. The D gene is left open where the match is weak. Clone sizes are given selectively: once, few, many, or a class where the clone is expanded.

size,V,J,D,DNA,CDR3
.,TRBV27,TRBJ2-7,TRBD2,TGTGCCAGCAGTCCCGGACTAGCGGGAGTTTCACCCTTCGAGCAGTACTTC,CASSPGLAGVSPFEQYF
once,TRBV28,TRBJ1-2,.,TGTGCCAGCAGTTTATACAGTCCTAACTATGGCTACACCTTC,CASSLYSPNYGYTF
.,TRBV7-9,TRBJ2-3,.,TGTGCCAGCAGCATACCGGGGACAGATACGCAGTATTTT,CASSIPGTDTQYF
.,TRBV2,TRBJ1-1,.,TGTGCCAGCAGGGGGGACTCCAACACTGAAGCTTTCTTT,CASRGDSNTEAFF
.,TRBV2,TRBJ1-2,.,TGTGCCAGCAGTGAACAAGCGGTTAACTATGGCTACACCTTC,CASSEQAVNYGYTF
.,TRBV19,TRBJ1-2,.,TGTGCCAGTGCTGAACAGGGCGGAAATGGCTACACCTTC,CASAEQGGNGYTF
.,TRBV19,TRBJ1-5,TRBD1,TGTGCCAGTAGTCCGACGGGACAGACTAGCAATCAGCCCCAGCATTTT,CASSPTGQTSNQPQHF
.,TRBV7-9,TRBJ2-3,.,TGCGCCAGCAGCTCCCCCTGGGGACTGCCGAGCCCCACAGATACGCAGTATTTT,CASSSPWGLPSPTDTQYF
.,TRBV7-2,TRBJ1-5,.,TGTGCCAGCAGCTTAGGACAGTTCAATCAGCCCCAGCATTTT,CASSLGQFNQPQHF
.,TRBV9,TRBJ1-1,.,TGTGCCAGCAGCGTAGCGACAGGAGCCGTTGAAGCTTTCTTT,CASSVATGAVEAFF
.,TRBV7-9,TRBJ1-1,.,TGTGCCAGCAGCTTCACCGGGGCTGAAGCTTTCTTT,CASSFTGAEAFF
.,TRBV28,TRBJ1-5,.,TGTGCCAGCTATCTCGACAGAAATCAGCCCCAGCATTTT,CASYLDRNQPQHF
.,TRBV28,TRBJ2-7,.,TGTGCCAGCACCGTCCCCCGGGGCGAGCAGTACTTC,CASTVPRGEQYF
.,TRBV19,TRBJ2-1,.,TGTGCCAGTAGTATTTCAGGGAATATCAACAATGAGCAGTTCTTC,CASSISGNINNEQFF
.,TRBV11-3,TRBJ2-7,.,TGTGCCAGCAGCTTGGTCCGAGCGACGGGTGAGCAGTACTTC,CASSLVRATGEQYF
.,TRBV15,TRBJ2-5,.,TGTGCCACCAGCAGGGGCTGGGCAGGGAACGGAGAGACCCAGTACTTC,CATSRGWAGNGETQYF
.,TRBV19,TRBJ2-7,.,TGTGCCAGTAGTATGCAACCGTCAGTAACGGGGGAGCAGTACTTC,CASSMQPSVTGEQYF
few,TRBV6-6,TRBJ1-4,.,TGTGCCAGCAGTTACGGGGGGGCATTAAATGAAAAACTGTTTTTT,CASSYGGALNEKLFF
.,TRBV5-1,TRBJ1-4,TRBD1,TGCGCCAGCAGCGCCCTCCTACAGGGGATGACTAATGAAAAACTGTTTTTT,CASSALLQGMTNEKLFF